This passage covers 14 T cell receptor beta chains from one sample sequenced in a study of identical twins. TCRdb redid the calling of the 5' RACE reads with MiXCR, one entry per CDR3 protein. The table lists about 530,000 distinct CDR3 sequences, nearly 15% of them singletons. This same sample was also part of a study on yellow fever vaccine responses in identical twins.

The sample was CD4+ T cells sorted from blood. These receptors were collected from a woman in her late teens or twenties in good health.

V usage is TRBV28 and J usage is TRBJ2-7; D ambiguous. Germline V lookup: CDR1 MDHEN, CDR2 SYDVKM. The CDR3 consists of 14 residues. V lost 6 bases and J 4 bases, leaving 16 bases between the germline ends. CDR3 sequence: CASSLPATQYEQYF. CDR3 in DNA: TGTGCCAGCAGCCTCCCCGCAACCCAATACGAGCAGTACTTC.

This clonotype was observed a few times. The rearrangement links TRBV20-1 to TRBJ2-1; TRBD2 matches 7 bases. Trimming cost V 3 bases and J 4 bases; bases outside gene matches: 9. There are 15 residues in the CDR3. Germline assignment: CDR1 DFQATT and CDR2 SNEGSKA (reference sequence). CDR3 nucleotide sequence: TGCAGTGCTAGTCGCTGGCTAGCGGTATACAATGAGCAGTTCTTC. This translates into CSASRWLAVYNEQFF.

This chain links TRBV12-3 or TRBV12-4 with TRBJ2-3; TRBD1 might be the D (6 bases). Trimming took off 7 bases at V and 4 bases at J, with 18 bases between the two ends. The CDR3 has 15 residues. CDR3 in DNA: TGTGCCAGCATTAAGGGAACAGGGCAAGCAGATACGCAGTATTTT. As protein: CASIKGTGQADTQYF.

A few counts support this clonotype. The genes are TRBV5-1 and TRBJ2-3; the match to TRBD2 covers 9 bases. Germline CDR1 reads SGHRS; CDR2 reads YFSETQ. This CDR3 is built from 14 residues. Trimming at V came to 9 bases and at J to 0 bases, leaving 5 bases not matched to a gene. The CDR3 sequence is CATSTSGSTDTQYF. The CDR3 bases are TGCGCCACCTCGACTAGCGGAAGCACAGATACGCAGTATTTT.

The sample holds many counts of this clonotype. V is TRBV12-3 or TRBV12-4 and J is TRBJ2-7, with D uncertain. The V gene lost 5 bases and the J gene lost 3 bases, with 5 bases spanning the gap. This CDR3 has 11 amino acids. CDR3 protein: CASSRLYEQYF. The CDR3 coding sequence is TGTGCCAGCAGTCGGCTCTACGAGCAGTACTTC.

This clonotype was seen repeatedly, ten times or more. This chain links TRBV12-3 or TRBV12-4 with TRBJ1-5; a possible D gene is TRBD1 (5 bases). CDR3 size: 15 residues. Trimming cost V 6 bases and J 7 bases, with 19 bases left between them. For the CDR3, the DNA is TGTGCCAGCAGCCCCGGGGGGAGTCTAGGACAGCCCCAGCATTTT. It translates to CASSPGGSLGQPQHF.

This clonotype was seen more than once but under ten times. The chain carries TRBV6-5 and TRBJ2-7; TRBD1 agrees at 9 bases. After removal of 2 bases from V and 6 bases from J, the junction contained 8 bases not matched to a gene. From germline, CDR1 is MNHEY and CDR2 SVGAGI. The CDR3 runs to 15 residues. As DNA, the CDR3 is TGTGCCAGCAGTTACGTGGGGACAGGGAATGCCGAGCAGTACGTC. It is translated as CASSYVGTGNAEQYV.

V usage is TRBV11-1 and J usage is TRBJ2-1; 12 bases line up with TRBD2. The V segment lost 3 bases and the J segment 0 bases; nucleotides outside the gene matches: 9. There are 19 residues in the CDR3. Per germline, CDR1 SGHAT and CDR2 FQDESV (reference sequence). The CDR3: CASSFGTSGQPSSYNEQFF. CDR3 sequence (DNA): TGTGCCAGCAGCTTTGGGACTAGCGGGCAGCCGAGCTCCTACAATGAGCAGTTCTTC.

This clonotype was detected a few times. Written as DNA, the CDR3 is TGCAGCGCCGCGGCTAGGTGGCCCCCGAATGAGCAGTTCTTC. Encoded protein: CSAAARWPPNEQFF. The V call is TRBV29-1, the J call TRBJ2-1; D ambiguous. Trimming cost V 7 bases and J 7 bases, with 20 bases left between them. Germline CDR1 and CDR2: SQVTM and ANQGSEA. This CDR3 comprises 14 residues.

The chain couples TRBV4-2 to TRBJ2-5; 7 nucleotides agree with TRBD2. The CDR3 sequence is 14 residues long. Germline assignment: CDR1 LGHNA and CDR2 YNFKEQ. V lost 5 bases to trimming and J lost 5 bases; unmatched junction nucleotides: 8. This CDR3 reads CASSTRTSGETQYF. DNA of the CDR3: TGTGCCAGCAGCACCCGGACTAGTGGGGAGACCCAGTACTTC.

The table lists this clonotype with a few counts. V is TRBV15 and J is TRBJ1-3; D is unresolved. With 1 base removed from V and 0 bases from J, the gap between germline ends came to 4 bases. The CDR3 is 14 amino acids. CDR1 LNHNV and CDR2 YYDKDF come from the germline V gene (reference sequence). Written as DNA, the CDR3 is TGTGCCACCAGCAGAGCAGGCTCTGGAAACACCATATATTTT. This gives the protein CATSRAGSGNTIYF.

The chain is built from TRBV15 and TRBJ1-1; perhaps TRBD1 as D (5 bases). CDR1 and CDR2 (germline): LNHNV, YYDKDF (reference sequence). CDR3 length: 13 residues. V lost 5 bases, J lost 4 bases, and 11 bases lay in between. The CDR3 loop is CATSSRQTTEAFF. The CDR3, as DNA: TGTGCCACCAGCTCACGACAGACCACTGAAGCTTTCTTT.

Turning to this clonotype: A much larger clonotype is one base distant, so this may be a read error. V is TRBV5-1 and J is TRBJ2-1; D gene ambiguous. There are 14 residues in the CDR3. The V and J ends lost 0 bases and 9 bases respectively, with 13 bases between them. Germline assignment: CDR1 SGHRS and CDR2 YFSETQ. DNA of the CDR3: TGCGCCAGCAGCTTGGACTGGAAGGGCAGTGAGCAGTTCTTC. Residues: CASSLDWKGSEQFF. Drawing the rest from reference TRBV5-1 and TRBJ2-1, the complete variable domain is KAGVTQTPRYLIKTRGQQVTLSCSPISGHRSVSWYQQTPGQGLQFLFEYFSETQRNKGNFPGRFSGRQFSNSRSEMNVSTLELGDSALYLCASSLDWKGSEQFFGPGTRLTVL.

The rearrangement joins TRBV6-4 to TRBJ1-1; 7 bases match TRBD1. V dropped 9 bases and J dropped 2; count of bases not matched to a gene: 12. Germline V gene sequence: CDR1 MRHNA, CDR2 SNTAGT. This CDR3 has 15 amino acids. The CDR3 protein is CARGTVLMRNTEAFF. The CDR3 region has the DNA TGTGCCAGAGGGACAGTCCTAATGAGAAACACTGAAGCTTTCTTT.